Shown below are 3 T cell receptor beta chains from a single sample sequenced in a study of blood T cell repertoires in COVID-19. TCRdb's table, derived via immunoSEQ multiplex PCR, lists solely in-frame clones and lacks some. Among 81,000 or so clones listed, 70% to 90% were seen once. Material: peripheral blood. All receptors come from an older man with active or convalescent COVID-19.

This sequence joins TRBV5-1 and TRBJ1-1; possibly TRBD1 for D (6 bases). Per the germline V gene, CDR1 is SGHRS and CDR2 is YFSETQ. This CDR3 spans 14 amino acids. V shed 5 bases and J shed 2 bases, with 13 bases lying between them. This CDR3 is CASSHPGHNTEAFF. The CDR3 DNA follows: TGCGCCAGCAGTCACCCGGGACACAACACTGAAGCTTTCTTT.

V is TRBV7-7 and J is TRBJ2-2; D is uncertain. This CDR3 contains 14 residues. Germline V gives CDR1 SSHAT, CDR2 FNYEAQ (reference sequence). V gave up 3 bases and J gave up 2 bases, with 7 bases separating them. CDR3 DNA: TGTGCCAGCAGCTTGGGCAGAAACACCGGGGAGCTGTTTTTT. Translation: CASSLGRNTGELFF.

The chain joins TRBV19 to TRBJ2-2; possibly TRBD1 for D (6 bases). Germline V gene lookup returns CDR1 LNHDA and CDR2 SQIVND (reference sequence). The CDR3 has 16 residues. Trimming took off 6 bases at V and 5 bases at J, with 19 bases between the two ends. CDR3 region: CASSLTGTRLTGELFF. For the CDR3, the DNA is TGTGCCAGTAGCCTCACCGGGACAAGGTTAACCGGGGAGCTGTTTTTT.